A single sample gave rise to the 31 T cell receptor beta chains below, sequenced in a study of CD8 T cells in Susac syndrome. Random hexamers primed reverse transcription of roughly 0.45 to 1 ug RNA. Each CDR3 protein is one row after TCRdb ran MiXCR on the immunoSEQ multiplex PCR reads. The sample lists 150,000 to 160,000 distinct CDR3 sequences; 85% to 95% were seen once. Specimen: CD4+ T cells from PBMCs. These receptors originate from a human donor with Susac syndrome.

The CDR3 sequence is CASSEIGAETQYF. CDR3 in DNA: TGTGCCAGCAGTGAGATTGGGGCTGAGACCCAGTACTTC. This rearrangement joins TRBV6-1 to TRBJ2-5; TRBD1 is a possible D gene (5 bases). V was shortened by 3 bases and J by 5 bases, with 10 bases between the two germline ends. This CDR3 is 13 amino acids long. Germline CDR1 and CDR2: MNHNS and SASEGT.

The chain couples TRBV29-1 to TRBJ2-1; D not resolved. This CDR3 region has 11 residues. The germline V gene has CDR1 SQVTM and CDR2 ANQGSEA. V lost 8 bases and J lost 7, with 12 bases in between. CDR3 in amino acids: CSSPWGNEQFF. DNA of the CDR3: TGCAGCTCCCCATGGGGTAATGAGCAGTTCTTC.

The chain is built from TRBV7-9 and TRBJ2-7; D assignment may be TRBD1 or TRBD2 (5 bases each). This CDR3 spans 13 amino acids. Germline V lookup: CDR1 SEHNR, CDR2 FQNEAQ (reference sequence). The germline V and J ends were trimmed by 2 bases and 8 bases, with 13 bases remaining between them. Here the CDR3 DNA reads TGTGCCAGCAGCTTAAGATCGGGACCCCAGCAGTACTTC. It yields the protein CASSLRSGPQQYF.

The chain carries TRBV20-1 and TRBJ2-1, with TRBD2 as a possible D gene (5 bases). V lost 0 bases and J 6 bases, leaving 12 bases between the germline ends. The CDR3 covers 14 residues. CDR1 and CDR2 (germline): DFQATT, SNEGSKA (reference sequence). CDR3 in DNA: TGCAGTGCTAGAGATTCCCCAGGACTCAATGAGCAGTTCTTC. This gives the protein CSARDSPGLNEQFF.

The chain carries TRBV20-1 and TRBJ1-1; 7 nucleotides match TRBD1. From germline, CDR1 is DFQATT and CDR2 SNEGSKA (reference sequence). The CDR3 contains 15 residues. V was pared by 0 bases and J by 3 bases, with 7 bases of the junction left unmatched. CDR3 DNA: TGCAGTGCTAGAGATAAAGGGGGCGCGTACACTGAAGCTTTCTTT. Its protein product is CSARDKGGAYTEAFF.

The chain carries TRBV4-3 and TRBJ2-1; D uncertain. The CDR3 has 15 amino acids. Germline assignment: CDR1 LGHNA and CDR2 YSLEER. The V gene lost 0 bases and the J gene lost 9 bases, with 15 bases spanning the gap. For the CDR3, the DNA is TGCGCCAGCAGCCAAGATACAGAGGCTTCGGCTGAGCAGTTCTTC. Translating gives CASSQDTEASAEQFF.

The J gene is TRBJ2-7, the V gene TRBV12-3 or TRBV12-4, with D perhaps given as TRBD1 or TRBD2 (5 bases each). The CDR3 loop spans 15 amino acids. Trimming pared 5 bases from V and 7 bases from J, leaving 21 bases between. CDR3 sequence (DNA): TGTGCCAGCAGTACCTCCGGGACCGTAAGGAGTGAGCAGTACTTC. It specifies CASSTSGTVRSEQYF.

The rearrangement joins TRBV12-3 or TRBV12-4 to TRBJ1-2, with D possibly being TRBD1 (5 bases). V lost 4 bases and J lost 7, with 7 bases in between. This CDR3 is 11 amino acids long. The CDR3 sequence: CASSSGGGYTF. Written as DNA, the CDR3 is TGTGCCAGCAGTTCGGGGGGTGGCTACACCTTC.

The chain is built from TRBV20-1 and TRBJ1-5; the D gene is possibly TRBD1 (5 bases). The length of the CDR3 is 12 residues. Trimming shortened V by 3 bases and J by 11 bases, and 14 bases separated the two germline ends. Looked up from germline, CDR1 is DFQATT and CDR2 is SNEGSKA (reference sequence). The CDR3 DNA is TGCAGTGCTAGGATTTGGGGCACAGCCCAGCATTTT. Protein sequence: CSARIWGTAQHF.

The V and J genes are TRBV10-3 and TRBJ1-2; D unclear. Per germline, CDR1 ENHRY and CDR2 SYGVKD. The V end was cut by 7 bases, the J end by 6 bases, with 15 bases between. The CDR3 totals 13 residues. The CDR3 region is CAINFDSGHGYTF. CDR3 sequence (DNA): TGTGCCATCAATTTCGACTCCGGCCATGGCTACACCTTC.

The chain carries TRBV3-1 and TRBJ2-6, with D perhaps matching TRBD1 or TRBD2 (5 bases each). V was shortened by 10 bases and J by 0 bases, with 13 bases between the two germline ends. This CDR3 comprises 15 residues. Looked up from germline, CDR1 is LGHDT and CDR2 is YNNKEL (reference sequence). The CDR3 coding sequence is TGTGCCACAGAGGGGAGACACTCTGGGGCCAACGTCCTGACTTTC. Translated: CATEGRHSGANVLTF.

The rearrangement joins TRBV7-2 to TRBJ1-4; D unclear. In germline, CDR1 is SGHTA, CDR2 FQGNSA. The germline V and J ends were trimmed by 1 base and 0 bases, with 6 bases remaining between them. The CDR3 runs 15 residues. The CDR3 DNA reads TGTGCCAGCAGCTTAGACTTTGCAACTAATGAAAAACTGTTTTTT. It specifies CASSLDFATNEKLFF. Filled out from reference TRBV7-2 and TRBJ1-4, the complete variable domain reads GAGVSQSPSNKVTEKGKDVELRCDPISGHTALYWYRQSLGQGLEFLIYFQGNSAPDKSGLPSDRFSAERTGGSVSTLTIQRTQQEDSAVYLCASSLDFATNEKLFFGSGTQLSVL.

The chain is built from TRBV6-5 and TRBJ1-2; D might be TRBD1 (6 bases). Germline assignment: CDR1 MNHEY and CDR2 SVGAGI. There are 11 residues in the CDR3. Trimming shortened V by 6 bases and J by 8 bases, and 10 bases separated the two germline ends. CDR3 DNA: TGTGCCAGCAGGGGGGCGCGGGGCTACACCTTC. Its protein is CASRGARGYTF.

This sequence joins TRBV20-1 and TRBJ1-5; D gene ambiguous. V was shortened by 7 bases and J by 6 bases, with 4 bases between the two germline ends. CDR1 and CDR2 from the germline V gene are DFQATT and SNEGSKA (reference sequence). CDR3 length equals 9 residues. CDR3 in amino acids: CSVGQPQHF. The DNA for the CDR3 is TGCAGTGTCGGTCAGCCCCAGCATTTT.

The V call is TRBV12-3 or TRBV12-4, the J call TRBJ1-5, with D perhaps matching TRBD1 (6 bases). The CDR3 sequence is 15 residues long. V gave up 5 bases and J gave up 0 bases, with 11 bases separating them. For the CDR3, the DNA is TGTGCCAGCAGTCAATCAGGGGTTAGCAATCAGCCCCAGCATTTT. Translating it yields CASSQSGVSNQPQHF.

This clonotype was seen just once. Mismatch with germline at one junction end may stem from a read error. CDR3 sequence reads: CASSLARGKSIQYF. The DNA of the CDR3 is TGTGCCAGCAGCTTAGCGCGGGGGAAAAGCATTCAGTACTTC. V is TRBV7-3 and J is TRBJ2-4; 7 nucleotides agree with TRBD2. Per the germline V gene, CDR1 is SGHTA and CDR2 is FQGTGA. The CDR3 is made up of 14 amino acids.

The V gene is TRBV12-3 or TRBV12-4, the J gene TRBJ2-7, with D perhaps assigned TRBD1 or TRBD2 (5 bases each). This CDR3 comprises 17 residues. The ends were cut back, 2 bases at V and 4 bases at J, with 21 bases in the middle. The CDR3 nucleotides are TGTGCCAGCAGTTTAAAGTGGTACCGGGACCGTTCTTACGAGCAGTACTTC. Its translation: CASSLKWYRDRSYEQYF.

This chain joins TRBV9 and TRBJ2-5; perhaps TRBD1 as D (6 bases). V was clipped by 3 bases and J by 7 bases, with 10 bases between them. CDR3 length: 12 amino acids. The V gene's germline CDR1 is SGDLS and CDR2 YYNGEE. The CDR3 loop is CASSEDSGTQYF. The CDR3 DNA reads TGTGCCAGCAGCGAGGACAGCGGGACCCAGTACTTC. The full variable domain, completed using reference TRBV9 and TRBJ2-5, is DSGVTQTPKHLITATGQRVTLRCSPRSGDLSVYWYQQSLDQGLQFLIQYYNGEERAKGNILERFSAQQFPDLHSELNLSSLELGDSALYFCASSEDSGTQYFGPGTRLLVL.

CDR3 bases: TGTGCCAGCAGTTTACCGGGACGGGACTACAATGAGCAGTTCTTC. Its translation: CASSLPGRDYNEQFF. The rearrangement links TRBV5-4 to TRBJ2-1, with D perhaps matching TRBD1 or TRBD2 (5 bases each). V was pared by 5 bases and J by 3 bases, with 15 bases between. CDR1 and CDR2 from the germline V gene are SGHNT and YYREEE (reference sequence). The CDR3 length is 15 residues.

The chain has TRBV5-1 and TRBJ2-5; a weak D match, TRBD2 (5 bases). The CDR3 length is 14 residues. Trimming took off 4 bases at V and 5 bases at J, with 15 bases between the two ends. Germline V lookup: CDR1 SGHRS, CDR2 YFSETQ. The CDR3 loop reads CASSLVEGIETQYF. DNA of the CDR3: TGCGCCAGCAGCCTTGTTGAGGGTATCGAGACCCAGTACTTC.

This clonotype was recorded only once. The rearrangement links TRBV12-3 or TRBV12-4 to TRBJ2-5; 7 nucleotides align to TRBD1. The V and J ends lost 6 bases and 2 bases, in that order; junction bases with no gene match: 9. This CDR3 is 15 amino acids long. Here the CDR3 DNA reads TGTGCCAGCAGCAACCGACAGGGTCGGCAAGAGACCCAGTACTTC. Encoded protein: CASSNRQGRQETQYF.

This chain uses TRBV20-1 with TRBJ2-1, with D perhaps TRBD1 or TRBD2 (7 bases each). The V and J ends lost 5 bases and 2 bases respectively, with 13 bases between them. Per germline, CDR1 DFQATT and CDR2 SNEGSKA (reference sequence). CDR3 length: 14 residues. CDR3 nucleotides: TGCAGTGCTGACCAGGGGGGGGCCTACAATGAGCAGTTCTTC. Protein sequence: CSADQGGAYNEQFF.

The J gene is TRBJ1-6, the V gene TRBV4-2; D gene ambiguous. V lost 0 bases and J 9 bases, leaving 9 bases between the germline ends. The CDR3 has 14 residues. CDR1 and CDR2 (germline): LGHNA, YNFKEQ. CDR3 DNA sequence: TGTGCCAGCAGCCAAGATGGCCCCATTTCACCCCTCCACTTT. Amino acid sequence: CASSQDGPISPLHF.

The chain employs TRBV7-3 and TRBJ2-1, with 11 bases identical to TRBD2. V shed 5 bases, J shed 7 bases, and the junction held 10 bases outside the gene matches. There are 16 residues in the CDR3. The germline CDR1 and CDR2 sequences are SGHTA and FQGTGA. The CDR3 loop reads CASSAKLAGGRNEQFF. In DNA form, the CDR3 reads TGTGCCAGCAGCGCGAAGCTAGCGGGGGGCCGAAATGAGCAGTTCTTC.

The rearrangement links TRBV20-1 to TRBJ2-7; 13 positions agree with TRBD2. Germline V CDR1 and CDR2: DFQATT, SNEGSKA (reference sequence). V shed 7 bases and J 2 bases; nucleotides not matched to a gene: 2. The CDR3 totals 13 residues. The CDR3 protein is CSVLAGGTYEQYF. In DNA form, the CDR3 reads TGCAGTGTACTAGCGGGGGGGACCTACGAGCAGTACTTC.

This clonotype was seen once. The chain couples TRBV14 to TRBJ1-2, with D tentatively TRBD1 (5 bases). The ends were cut back, 2 bases at V and 8 bases at J, with 12 bases in the middle. Germline-derived CDR1 and CDR2 are SGHDN and FVKESK. The CDR3 is 13 residues long. The CDR3 region is CASSQWSGNGYTF. In DNA form, the CDR3 reads TGTGCCAGCAGCCAATGGTCAGGGAACGGCTACACCTTC. The full variable domain, rest sourced from reference TRBV14 and TRBJ1-2, is EAGVTQFPSHSVIEKGQTVTLRCDPISGHDNLYWYRRVMGKEIKFLLHFVKESKQDESGMPNNRFLAERTGGTYSTLKVQPAELEDSGVYFCASSQWSGNGYTFGSGTRLTVV.

This clonotype came up a few times. The chain combines TRBV12-3 or TRBV12-4 with TRBJ2-1; D gene unclear. V gave up 3 bases and J gave up 6 bases, with 3 bases separating them. The CDR3 has 11 amino acids. Here the CDR3 reads CASSFGNEQFF. Written as DNA, the CDR3 is TGTGCCAGCAGTTTTGGCAATGAGCAGTTCTTC.

This clonotype has only a few counts. The chain links TRBV7-9 to TRBJ1-3; D may be TRBD1 (5 bases). The V end was cut by 4 bases, the J end by 0 bases, with 13 bases between. The CDR3 has 16 residues. Germline lookup yields CDR1 SEHNR and CDR2 FQNEAQ (reference sequence). The CDR3 nucleotides read TGTGCCAGCAGCTCAGAAGGGGTTGTCTCTGGAAACACCATATATTTT. Translating gives CASSSEGVVSGNTIYF.

The chain links TRBV11-2 to TRBJ2-7, with D possibly matching TRBD1 (5 bases). Trimming took off 0 bases at V and 2 bases at J, with 11 bases between the two ends. Germline loops: CDR1 SGHAT, CDR2 FQNNGV. The CDR3 has 15 amino acids. The CDR3 spells CASSLDPTGPYEQYF. The DNA for the CDR3 is TGTGCCAGCAGCTTAGACCCCACAGGTCCCTACGAGCAGTACTTC. The whole variable domain, filled in from reference TRBV11-2 and TRBJ2-7, reads EAGVAQSPRYKIIEKRQSVAFWCNPISGHATLYWYQQILGQGPKLLIQFQNNGVVDDSQLPKDRFSAERLKGVDSTLKIQPAKLEDSAVYLCASSLDPTGPYEQYFGPGTRLTVT.

The rearrangement uses TRBV11-3 and TRBJ2-3; a weak D match, TRBD2 (5 bases). Trimming cost V 3 bases and J 3 bases, with 10 bases left between them. Germline CDR1 reads SGHNT; CDR2 reads YENEEA. CDR3 length: 14 amino acids. For the CDR3, the DNA is TGTGCCAGCAGCTTGGGCGGGTTGACAGATACGCAGTATTTT. Translation: CASSLGGLTDTQYF.

The chain uses TRBV12-5 and TRBJ2-3, with TRBD2 identical over 8 bases. J lost 2 bases, V lost 6 bases, and 7 bases had no gene match. CDR1 and CDR2 (germline): LGHNT, FRNRAP. The CDR3 totals 15 residues. In nucleotides, the CDR3 is TGTGCTAGTGGAAATAGCGGGGAGGTCACAGATACGCAGTATTTT. Translating gives CASGNSGEVTDTQYF.